Listed here are 16 T cell receptor beta chains from one sample, sequenced in a study of blood T cell repertoires in COVID-19. Using immunoSEQ multiplex PCR, the repertoire was profiled, and TCRdb retains in-frame clones only, with some absent. Of 50,000 to 80,000 clones in the sample, approximately 89% were seen once. What was sequenced was peripheral blood. The source is a man between 60 and 75 years old with acute or convalescent COVID-19.

The rearrangement links TRBV6-5 to TRBJ1-5; 9 bases fit TRBD1. The CDR3 contains 15 residues. Germline CDR1 and CDR2: MNHEY and SVGAGI. V lost 4 bases to trimming and J lost 6 bases; unmatched junction nucleotides: 7. The CDR3 region is CASSSGTGTGQPQHF. The CDR3 DNA follows: TGTGCCAGCAGTTCCGGGACAGGGACAGGTCAGCCCCAGCATTTT.

V is TRBV6-5 and J is TRBJ1-2; 8 nucleotides align to TRBD1. The germline V gene encodes CDR1 MNHEY and CDR2 SVGAGI. The length of the CDR3 is 14 residues. J was trimmed by 6 bases and V by 5 bases; bases with no gene match: 8. CDR3: CASSPMGQAHGYTF. The CDR3 DNA sequence: TGTGCCAGCAGTCCCATGGGACAGGCCCATGGCTACACCTTC.

The chain joins TRBV7-6 to TRBJ2-1, with D tentatively TRBD1 (5 bases). Trimming stripped 2 bases from V and 0 bases from J, with 23 bases between. CDR3 size: 20 residues. Germline CDR1 reads SGHVS; CDR2 reads FNYEAQ. The CDR3 region is CASSLPKDSLGLSSYNEQFF. CDR3 DNA: TGTGCCAGCAGCTTACCGAAAGACAGCCTGGGCCTGAGCTCCTACAATGAGCAGTTCTTC.

The chain is built from TRBV24-1 and TRBJ1-1, with D perhaps TRBD1 (6 bases). Per the germline V gene, CDR1 is KGHDR and CDR2 is SFDVKD. Between the trimmed V and J ends, which lost 7 bases and 10 bases, there was a span of 12 bases. This CDR3 has 11 amino acids. CDR3 DNA: TGTGCCACCAGGGAGGGGGGGCGAGCTTTCTTT. Translation gives CATREGGRAFF.

The chain combines TRBV6-5 with TRBJ2-3; 7 nucleotides line up with TRBD2. Trimming took 6 bases from V and 5 from J; bases not matched to a gene: 11. The germline CDR1 and CDR2 sequences are MNHEY and SVGAGI. This CDR3 has 15 residues. CDR3 DNA: TGTGCCAGCAGCCCGGGGGTGGGGAGGGGAGATACGCAGTATTTT. It yields the protein CASSPGVGRGDTQYF.

CDR3 DNA sequence: TGCGCCAGCAGTCAATCCCCGATAACTCGGTGGAATGAAAAACTGTTTTTT. It yields the protein CASSQSPITRWNEKLFF. The chain combines TRBV23-1 with TRBJ1-4, with D uncertain. TRBV23-1 is identified as an open reading frame with a role that is uncertain. Trimming shortened V by 0 bases and J by 5 bases, and 16 bases separated the two germline ends. The CDR3 is made up of 17 amino acids.

V usage is TRBV4-1 and J usage is TRBJ1-5, with 8 positions matching TRBD1. The V gene's germline CDR1 is MGHRA and CDR2 YSYEKL. The CDR3 covers 18 residues. V gave up 0 bases and J gave up 1 base; unmatched junction bases: 8. CDR3 in amino acids: CASSQDRQGPLSNQPQHF. CDR3 in DNA: TGCGCCAGCAGCCAAGATCGACAGGGGCCATTGAGCAATCAGCCCCAGCATTTT.

V gene TRBV25-1 combines with J gene TRBJ1-2; D is unclear. CDR3 length: 13 residues. Trimming stripped 4 bases from V and 2 bases from J, with 8 bases between. Germline V gene data show CDR1 as MGHDK and CDR2 as SYGVNS. CDR3 sequence (DNA): TGTGCCAGCAGTGTCTCGCGGAACTATGGCTACACCTTC. It encodes CASSVSRNYGYTF.

This sequence joins TRBV2 and TRBJ2-7, with D perhaps TRBD2 (6 bases). Trimming took 8 bases from V and 2 from J, leaving 16 bases between them. There are 14 residues in the CDR3. CDR1 is SNHLY, CDR2 FYNNEI, per germline. The CDR3 loop reads CASRWTRGTYEQYF. CDR3 bases: TGTGCCAGCCGTTGGACACGGGGGACCTACGAGCAGTACTTC.

The V and J genes are TRBV5-8 and TRBJ1-6; TRBD1 matches 8 bases. Trimming cost V 4 bases and J 9 bases; bases outside gene matches: 6. This CDR3 spans 14 amino acids. The germline V gene has CDR1 SGHTS and CDR2 YDEGEE. CDR3 sequence reads: CASSAGTGFSPLHF. Written as DNA, the CDR3 is TGTGCCAGCAGCGCCGGGACAGGATTTTCACCCCTCCACTTT.

This chain links TRBV3-1 (or the pseudogene TRBV3-2) with TRBJ1-1; D gene unclear. This CDR3 is 14 amino acids long. V was trimmed by 4 bases and J by 2 bases, leaving 11 bases between them. The germline gives CDR1 LGHDT, CDR2 YNNKEL (reference sequence). Here the CDR3 reads CASSPRVYNTEAFF. The CDR3 region has the DNA TGTGCCAGCAGCCCTCGGGTTTATAACACTGAAGCTTTCTTT.

The gene calls are TRBV6-5 and TRBJ1-2, with 10 bases identical to TRBD1. Germline-derived CDR1 and CDR2 are MNHEY and SVGAGI. The CDR3 extends over 14 amino acids. V dropped 6 bases and J dropped 1; count of bases not matched to a gene: 2. CDR3 DNA: TGTGCCAGCAGGGGGACAGGGGATAACTATGGCTACACCTTC. This gives the protein CASRGTGDNYGYTF.

This chain uses TRBV2 with TRBJ1-1, with D unclear. The length of the CDR3 is 13 residues. The germline V and J ends were trimmed by 7 bases and 3 bases, with 12 bases remaining between them. Germline assignment: CDR1 SNHLY and CDR2 FYNNEI. The CDR3 is CASTRWEDTEAFF. CDR3 nucleotides: TGTGCCAGCACCCGGTGGGAGGACACTGAAGCTTTCTTT. Complete variable domain (other parts from reference TRBV2 and TRBJ1-1): EPEVTQTPSHQVTQMGQEVILRCVPISNHLYFYWYRQILGQKVEFLVSFYNNEISEKSEIFDDQFSVERPDGSNFTLKIRSTKLEDSAMYFCASTRWEDTEAFFGQGTRLTVV.

The V call is TRBV5-1, the J call TRBJ2-7; maybe TRBD1 (5 bases). Between the trimmed V and J ends, which lost 0 bases and 2 bases, there was a span of 9 bases. The CDR3 has 14 residues. The germline CDR1 and CDR2 sequences are SGHRS and YFSETQ. Here the CDR3 reads CASSLAEGAYEQYF. Here the CDR3 DNA reads TGCGCCAGCAGCTTGGCCGAAGGGGCCTACGAGCAGTACTTC. The full variable domain, completed using reference TRBV5-1 and TRBJ2-7, is KAGVTQTPRYLIKTRGQQVTLSCSPISGHRSVSWYQQTPGQGLQFLFEYFSETQRNKGNFPGRFSGRQFSNSRSEMNVSTLELGDSALYLCASSLAEGAYEQYFGPGTRLTVT.

The chain uses TRBV10-3 and TRBJ1-6; no clear D gene. V was cut by 0 bases and J by 5 bases, with 8 bases left in between. This CDR3 has 15 residues. The germline V gene encodes CDR1 ENHRY and CDR2 SYGVKD. The CDR3 sequence is CAISESVTDNSPLHF. CDR3 coding DNA: TGTGCCATCAGTGAGTCGGTTACTGATAATTCACCCCTCCACTTT.

The rearrangement links TRBV5-1 to TRBJ1-3; D ambiguous. CDR1 and CDR2 (germline): SGHRS, YFSETQ. The germline V and J ends were trimmed by 0 bases and 2 bases, with 9 bases remaining between them. The CDR3 spans 15 residues. This chain's CDR3 is CASSLEGGTGNTIYF. In nucleotides, the CDR3 is TGCGCCAGCAGCTTGGAAGGAGGGACTGGAAACACCATATATTTT.